This TCR beta chain originates from a study of T cells in Graves' hyperthyroidism and ophthalmopathy (dated by TCRdb to the late 2010s). Concerning the study at large: Peripheral blood was collected at initial diagnosis, before any treatment. To identify distinguishing TCR V-J signatures, a discovery cohort of around 100 patients was used, comprising fewer than 45 with Graves' ophthalmopathy and under 60 with stable Graves' hyperthyroidism. Prospective prediction of ophthalmopathy was tested in an independent validation cohort consisting of roughly 20 hyperthyroidism patients and approximately 16 patients who later progressed to ophthalmopathy. The 85 to 100 discovery patients were randomly split 7:3 into training and test sets. In more than 5 Graves' hyperthyroidism patients, the study also compared T-cell repertoires from thyroid tissue with T-cell repertoires from blood. After blood sampling, hyperthyroidism patients were treated with methimazole at a starting dose of 30 mg daily, and ophthalmopathy patients were treated with high-dose intravenous methylprednisolone. TCR Vbeta CDR3 sequencing of some 140 peripheral blood samples (approximately 44 ophthalmopathy, about 75 hyperthyroidism and around 17 progressor patients) is reported in the paper. Beyond this particular receptor, the publication reports: No statistical method was used to fix the sample size in advance, and group allocation was not hidden from the investigators. In validation, the model predicted progression to ophthalmopathy a median of roughly six months before onset, with approximately 68% sensitivity and about 72% specificity. A 13 V-J signature model separated ophthalmopathy from stable hyperthyroidism, with 87.88% sensitivity and about 81% specificity in cross-validation and 80%/75% in testing. Most expanded thyroid clonotypes (frequency above 0.001) were also detected in blood, suggesting blood repertoires may reflect thyroid immune responses.

CDR1 and CDR2 were assigned from the germline V gene as SGHTA and FQGNSA. From the cysteine up to the phenylalanine, the CDR3 has a length of 15 residues. Just the 45-base CDR3 DNA is kept, in frame starting at base 1. A distance of 18 bases separates the germline ends of V and J, which lose 5 bases and 5 bases respectively. Moderately to severely active disease, a Clinical Activity Score of at least 3, a NOSPECS grade of at least 4, and a duration under 3 months were present in ophthalmopathy patients. Patients with uncontrolled infections, other autoimmune diseases, pregnancy or lactation were excluded. Clinical symptoms, serum thyroxine and TRAb, thyroid ultrasound, and orbital computed tomography formed the basis for the diagnoses. PBMCs were isolated from around 10 ml of fresh peripheral blood by Ficoll-Paque density gradient centrifugation. Total RNA was extracted using Trizol reagent, and RNA quality was assessed on an Agilent 2100 Bioanalyzer.

The TCR beta CDR3 regions were amplified from RNA transcripts. A first-round RT-PCR of the TCR CDR3 used the HTBI primer set with the Qiagen OneStep RT-PCR kit. A second multiplex PCR round built the libraries, followed by size selection and purification. The libraries were sequenced on an Illumina HiSeq2000 using paired-end 100 bp reads. The original methods were these. SOAPnuke was used to process the raw data, removing reads that contained adapters or uncalled bases, had a mean Phred below 15, or lacked an exact match to the constant primer or identifier. High-quality paired reads were merged using COPE v1.2.5, and each unique nucleotide sequence was defined as a clonotype. MiTCR v1.1 was used to align clonotypes to the IMGT TRBV, TRBD and TRBJ reference segments. Only V-J combinations with frequency above 0.0001, covering roughly 99% of repertoires, were analysed. The TCS score was defined as F50 (clonal expansion) divided by E x V (chaos), with BLOSUM62-based TCRdist calculated between CDR3 peptides within each V-J. Welch's t-statistics and random forest reduced fewer than 550 V-J features to 10 to 15, which were used in a naive Bayes classifier (R e1071). TCRdb cleaned the public reads at Q25 with fastp, built clones with MiXCR and kept in-frame beta chains. Under each unique CDR3 protein, matching rows form one entry showing the most common genes and DNA. It is TCRdb's table, rather than the study itself, that gives the V and J calls and clone size. The sample contains 300,000 to 450,000 distinct CDR3 sequences, 18% of them found a single time. Of the sample, roughly a sixth is held by the ten largest clones.

Ten or more counts support this clonotype. It has no known antigen specificity. No base-level quality is on record; no much larger clone is a single base apart. The sequence was obtained from a middle-aged woman with Graves' ophthalmopathy. The chain employs TRBV7-2 and TRBJ1-1; a weak D assignment points to TRBD1 (6 bases agree). The sample consisted of blood. For the CDR3, the sequence is CASSPTTGIGTEAFF. At the DNA level, the sequence is TGTGCCAGCAGCCCCACCACAGGGATTGGGACTGAAGCTTTCTTT.